These 9 T cell receptor beta chains were all obtained from the same sample, sequenced in a study of OX40 agonist ivuxolimab in advanced cancers. Clones were sequenced by immunoSEQ multiplex PCR, and TCRdb holds only the in-frame ones, with some missing. The sample records about 71,000 clones, less than 90% being singletons. The sequenced sample was CD4+ or CD8+ T cells sorted from blood, obtained in a trial of the OX40 agonist ivuxolimab. These receptors were obtained from an adult with an advanced solid tumor such as melanoma, head and neck, liver or kidney cancer.

The rearrangement links TRBV14 to TRBJ1-1; D is possibly TRBD1 (6 bases). The CDR3 has 13 amino acids. V was shortened by 4 bases and J by 1 base, with 7 bases between the two germline ends. Germline lookup yields CDR1 SGHDN and CDR2 FVKESK. In DNA, the CDR3 is TGTGCCAGCAGCCTGGGACAGAACACTGAAGCTTTCTTT. This encodes CASSLGQNTEAFF.

This rearrangement joins TRBV30 to TRBJ2-3; 11 nucleotides match TRBD2. Per germline, CDR1 GTSNPN and CDR2 SVGIG (reference sequence). Unmatched junction bases numbered 7, after V lost 7 bases and J lost 1 base. This CDR3 comprises 15 residues. CDR3 DNA sequence: TGTGCCTCGGGGATGACTAGCGGGGGCACAGATACGCAGTATTTT. Translated, it gives CASGMTSGGTDTQYF.

This chain connects TRBV29-1 to TRBJ1-1, with 7 nucleotides matching TRBD1. The ends lost 6 bases at V and 5 bases at J; junction bases unmatched: 6. Germline CDR1 reads SQVTM; CDR2 reads ANQGSEA. The CDR3 runs 12 residues. The DNA for the CDR3 is TGCAGCGTGGCGACAGGGACGACTGAAGCTTTCTTT. This codes for CSVATGTTEAFF.

This rearrangement joins TRBV5-4 to TRBJ2-7; TRBD2 matches at 11 bases. Germline trimming cut 4 bases from V and 5 bases from J; bases unmatched to any gene: 14. The CDR3 runs 17 residues. Germline values: CDR1 SGHNT, CDR2 YYREEE (reference sequence). Here the CDR3 DNA reads TGTGCCAGCAGCCCTTCTCTAGCGGGGGGACCGGGGGACGAGCAGTACTTC. This sequence encodes CASSPSLAGGPGDEQYF.

This chain connects TRBV10-3 to TRBJ1-5; D remains unclear. V shed 6 bases and J shed 1 base, with 10 bases lying between them. Germline CDR1 and CDR2: ENHRY and SYGVKD. This CDR3 region has 14 residues. Here the CDR3 DNA reads TGTGCCATCAGGAAACACGGCAGCAATCAGCCCCAGCATTTT. Encoded protein: CAIRKHGSNQPQHF.

The chain has TRBV28 and TRBJ2-3, with 8 bases matching TRBD2. CDR3 size: 16 residues. V lost 8 bases and J lost 3; bases outside the gene matches: 13. In germline, CDR1 is MDHEN, CDR2 SYDVKM. Here the CDR3 reads CASGRAGVGATDTQYF. DNA of the CDR3: TGTGCCAGCGGCCGAGCGGGAGTGGGGGCGACAGATACGCAGTATTTT.

The V gene is TRBV5-4, the J gene TRBJ1-2; possibly TRBD1 for D (6 bases). Germline CDR1 is SGHNT and CDR2 is YYREEE (reference sequence). V lost 0 bases, J lost 4 bases, and 10 bases lay in between. The CDR3 length is 14 residues. The CDR3 sequence: CASSLGGDTYGYTF. The CDR3 region has the DNA TGTGCCAGCAGCTTGGGCGGGGACACCTATGGCTACACCTTC.

The gene calls are TRBV4-2 and TRBJ2-6; 15 nucleotides match TRBD2. This CDR3 has 18 amino acids. Germline V lookup: CDR1 LGHNA, CDR2 YNFKEQ. V trimming: 1 base; J trimming: 2 bases; junction bases outside the gene matches: 0. The CDR3 loop reads CASSQGTSGGAGANVLTF. The CDR3 region has the DNA TGTGCCAGCAGCCAAGGGACTAGCGGGGGGGCTGGGGCCAACGTCCTGACTTTC.

Here the CDR3 DNA reads TGTGCCAGCAGCTTGCGGGACTCTCCTGAAGCTTTCTTT. Translating gives CASSLRDSPEAFF. The chain recombines TRBV11-3 with TRBJ1-1; D perhaps matches TRBD1 (5 bases). Trimming removed 3 bases from V and 6 bases from J, with 11 bases in between. Germline V gene sequence: CDR1 SGHNT, CDR2 YENEEA. CDR3 size: 13 residues.